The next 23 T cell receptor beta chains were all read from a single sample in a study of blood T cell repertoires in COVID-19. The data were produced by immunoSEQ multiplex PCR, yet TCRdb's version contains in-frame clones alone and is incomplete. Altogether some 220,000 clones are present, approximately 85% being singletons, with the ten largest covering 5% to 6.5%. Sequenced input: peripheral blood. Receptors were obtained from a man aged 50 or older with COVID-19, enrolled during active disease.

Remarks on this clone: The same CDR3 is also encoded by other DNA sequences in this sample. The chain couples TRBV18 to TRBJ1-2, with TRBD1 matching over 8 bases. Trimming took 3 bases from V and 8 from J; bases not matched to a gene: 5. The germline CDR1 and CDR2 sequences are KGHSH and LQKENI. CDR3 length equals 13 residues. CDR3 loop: CASSPDREGGYTF. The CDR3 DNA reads TGTGCCAGCTCACCGGACAGGGAAGGAGGCTACACCTTC.

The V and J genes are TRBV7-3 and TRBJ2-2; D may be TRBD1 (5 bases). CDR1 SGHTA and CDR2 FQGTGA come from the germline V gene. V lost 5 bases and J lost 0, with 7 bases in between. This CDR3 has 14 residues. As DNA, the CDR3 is TGTGCCAGCAGCCAGACAGCGAACACCGGGGAGCTGTTTTTT. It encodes CASSQTANTGELFF.

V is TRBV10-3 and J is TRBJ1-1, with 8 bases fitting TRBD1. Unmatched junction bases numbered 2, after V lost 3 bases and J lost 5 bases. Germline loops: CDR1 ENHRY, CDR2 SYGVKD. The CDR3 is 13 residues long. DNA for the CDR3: TGTGCCATCAGTGACAGGGGGCGGACTGAAGCTTTCTTT. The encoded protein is CAISDRGRTEAFF.

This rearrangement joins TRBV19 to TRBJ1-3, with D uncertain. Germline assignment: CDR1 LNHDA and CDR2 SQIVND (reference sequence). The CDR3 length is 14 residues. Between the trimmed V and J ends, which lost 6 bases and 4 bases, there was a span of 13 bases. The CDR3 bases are TGTGCCAGTAGCAAAGGGAGTTGGGGAAACACCATATATTTT. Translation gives CASSKGSWGNTIYF.

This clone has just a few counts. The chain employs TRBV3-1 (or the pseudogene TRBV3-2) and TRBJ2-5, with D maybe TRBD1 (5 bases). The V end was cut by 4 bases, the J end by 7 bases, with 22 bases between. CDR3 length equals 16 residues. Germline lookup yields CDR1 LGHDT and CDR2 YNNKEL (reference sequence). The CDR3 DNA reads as TGTGCCAGCAGCCCCAGCCCAGGGCGTCGGTTCGGGACCCAGTACTTC. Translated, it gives CASSPSPGRRFGTQYF.

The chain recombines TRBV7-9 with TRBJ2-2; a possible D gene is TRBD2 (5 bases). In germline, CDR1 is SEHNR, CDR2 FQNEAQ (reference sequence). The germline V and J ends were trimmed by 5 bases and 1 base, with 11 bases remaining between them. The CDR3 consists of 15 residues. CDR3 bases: TGTGCCAGCAGCCCAAGCGGCCGGAACACCGGGGAGCTGTTTTTT. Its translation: CASSPSGRNTGELFF.

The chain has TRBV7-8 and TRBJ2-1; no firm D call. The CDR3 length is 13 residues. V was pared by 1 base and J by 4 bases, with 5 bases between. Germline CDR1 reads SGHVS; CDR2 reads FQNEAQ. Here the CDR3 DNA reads TGTGCCAGCAGCTTAGGGCGGTACAATGAGCAGTTCTTC. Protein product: CASSLGRYNEQFF.

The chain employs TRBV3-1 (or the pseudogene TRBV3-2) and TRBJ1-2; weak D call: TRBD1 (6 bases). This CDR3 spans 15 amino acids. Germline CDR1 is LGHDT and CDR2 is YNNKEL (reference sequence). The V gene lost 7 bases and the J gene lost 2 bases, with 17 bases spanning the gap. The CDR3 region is CASTLGNRVNYGYTF. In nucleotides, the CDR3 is TGTGCCAGCACCTTAGGAAACAGGGTCAACTATGGCTACACCTTC.

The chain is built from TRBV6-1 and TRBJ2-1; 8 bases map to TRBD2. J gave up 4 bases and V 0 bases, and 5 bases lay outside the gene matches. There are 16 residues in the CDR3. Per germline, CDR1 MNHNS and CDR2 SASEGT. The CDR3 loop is CASSEAVSGVYNEQFF. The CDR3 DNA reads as TGTGCCAGCAGTGAAGCGGTTAGCGGGGTTTACAATGAGCAGTTCTTC.

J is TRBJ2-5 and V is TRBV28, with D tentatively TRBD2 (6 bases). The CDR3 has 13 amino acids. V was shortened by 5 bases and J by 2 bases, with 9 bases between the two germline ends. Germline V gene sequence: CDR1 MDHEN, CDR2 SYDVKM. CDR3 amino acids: CASSPRDQETQYF. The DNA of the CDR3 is TGTGCCAGCAGTCCGCGGGATCAAGAGACCCAGTACTTC.

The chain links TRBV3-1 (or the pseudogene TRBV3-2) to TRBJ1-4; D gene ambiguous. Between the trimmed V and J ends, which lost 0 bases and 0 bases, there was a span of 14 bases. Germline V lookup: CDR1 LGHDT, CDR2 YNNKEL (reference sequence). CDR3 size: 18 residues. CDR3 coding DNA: TGTGCCAGCAGCCAAGATCCCCCAGGCGACACAACTAATGAAAAACTGTTTTTT. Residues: CASSQDPPGDTTNEKLFF.

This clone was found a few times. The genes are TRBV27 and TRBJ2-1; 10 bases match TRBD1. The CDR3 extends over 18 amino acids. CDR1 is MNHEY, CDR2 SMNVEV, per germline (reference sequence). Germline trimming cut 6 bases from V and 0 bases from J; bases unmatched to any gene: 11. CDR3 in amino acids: CASSMGQGPGSSYNEQFF. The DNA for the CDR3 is TGTGCCAGCAGCATGGGACAGGGGCCCGGCAGCTCCTACAATGAGCAGTTCTTC.

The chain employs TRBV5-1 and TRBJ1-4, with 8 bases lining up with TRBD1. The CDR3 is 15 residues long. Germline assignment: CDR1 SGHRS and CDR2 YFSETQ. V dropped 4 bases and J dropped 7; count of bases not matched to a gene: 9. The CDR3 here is CASSPLTGEGEKLFF. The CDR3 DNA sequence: TGCGCCAGCAGCCCTCTGACAGGGGAAGGTGAAAAACTGTTTTTT.

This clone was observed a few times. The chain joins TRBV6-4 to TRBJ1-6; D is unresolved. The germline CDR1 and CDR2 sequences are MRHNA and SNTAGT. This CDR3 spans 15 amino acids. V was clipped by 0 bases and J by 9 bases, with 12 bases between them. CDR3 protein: CASSDSFGKGSPLHF. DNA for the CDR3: TGTGCCAGCAGTGACTCGTTCGGGAAGGGTTCACCCCTCCACTTT.

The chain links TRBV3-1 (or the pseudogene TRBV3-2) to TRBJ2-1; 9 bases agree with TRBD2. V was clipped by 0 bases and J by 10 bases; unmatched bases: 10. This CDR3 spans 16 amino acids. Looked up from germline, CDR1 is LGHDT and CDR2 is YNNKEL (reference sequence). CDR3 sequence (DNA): TGTGCCAGCAGCCAAGATCTTGGCGGGGGGGCCCTGGAGCAGTTCTTC. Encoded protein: CASSQDLGGGALEQFF.

The CDR3 region is CAISESAFNYGYTF. The DNA for the CDR3 is TGTGCCATCAGTGAGTCGGCATTTAACTATGGCTACACCTTC. This sequence joins TRBV10-3 and TRBJ1-2, with D unclear. This CDR3 spans 14 amino acids. Per germline, CDR1 ENHRY and CDR2 SYGVKD. The germline V and J ends were trimmed by 0 bases and 1 base, with 6 bases remaining between them.

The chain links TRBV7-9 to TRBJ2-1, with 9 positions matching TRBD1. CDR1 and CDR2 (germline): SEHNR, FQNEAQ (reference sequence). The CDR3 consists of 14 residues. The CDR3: CAAPGTGSNNEQFF. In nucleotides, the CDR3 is TGTGCGGCACCCGGGACAGGGTCGAACAATGAGCAGTTCTTC.

The CDR3, as DNA: TGTGCCAGCAGTTACTCTGGCAGGGGGCATGAAAAACTGTTTTTT. This encodes CASSYSGRGHEKLFF. J is TRBJ1-4 and V is TRBV6-5, with 8 nucleotides matching TRBD1. Germline trimming cut 0 bases from V and 6 bases from J; bases unmatched to any gene: 3. Germline V CDR1 and CDR2: MNHEY, SVGAGI. This CDR3 contains 15 residues.

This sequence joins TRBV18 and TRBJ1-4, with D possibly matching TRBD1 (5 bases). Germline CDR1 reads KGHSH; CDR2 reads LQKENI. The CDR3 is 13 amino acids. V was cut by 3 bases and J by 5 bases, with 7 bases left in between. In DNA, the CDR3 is TGTGCCAGCTCACCCCGACAGAATGAAAAACTGTTTTTT. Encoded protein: CASSPRQNEKLFF.

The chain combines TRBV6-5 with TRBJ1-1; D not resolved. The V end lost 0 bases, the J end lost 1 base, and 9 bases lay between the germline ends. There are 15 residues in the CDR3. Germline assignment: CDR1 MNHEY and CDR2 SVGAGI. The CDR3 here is CASSYSFAENTEAFF. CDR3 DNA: TGTGCCAGCAGTTACTCGTTTGCGGAGAACACTGAAGCTTTCTTT.

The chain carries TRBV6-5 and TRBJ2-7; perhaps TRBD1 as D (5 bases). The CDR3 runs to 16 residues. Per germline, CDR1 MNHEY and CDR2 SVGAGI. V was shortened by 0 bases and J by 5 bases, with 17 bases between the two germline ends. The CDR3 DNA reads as TGTGCCAGCAGTTACTCTCACCAGGCAGGGCAAAACGAGCAGTACTTC. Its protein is CASSYSHQAGQNEQYF.

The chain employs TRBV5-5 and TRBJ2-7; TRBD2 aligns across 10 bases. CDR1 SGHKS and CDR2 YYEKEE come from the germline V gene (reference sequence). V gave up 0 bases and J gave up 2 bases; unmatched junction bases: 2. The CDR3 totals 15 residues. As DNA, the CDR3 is TGTGCCAGCAGCTTGGTTCTAGCGGGGGCCTACGAGCAGTACTTC. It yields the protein CASSLVLAGAYEQYF.

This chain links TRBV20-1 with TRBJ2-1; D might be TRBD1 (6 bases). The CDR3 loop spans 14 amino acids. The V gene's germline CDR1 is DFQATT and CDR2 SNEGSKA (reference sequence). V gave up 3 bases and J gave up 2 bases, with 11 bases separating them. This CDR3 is CSASSGVPYNEQFF. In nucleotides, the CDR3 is TGCAGTGCTAGTTCAGGGGTCCCCTACAATGAGCAGTTCTTC.